Detailed here is one TCR beta chain. This sample is part of a study of regulatory T cells in long-lasting Graves disease. Assembly of TCR beta libraries relied on iRepertoire HTBI primers together with Arm-PCR of CDR3 regions. Each CDR3 protein is one row after TCRdb ran MiXCR on the multiplex PCR reads. The sample contains over 450,000 distinct CDR3 sequences, 12% of which appear only once. Trimming cost V 6 bases and J 8 bases; bases outside gene matches: 9. CDR3 size: 14 residues. Germline V gene sequence: CDR1 SGHTA, CDR2 FQGNSA. Time point described: newly diagnosed GD, antithyroid drugs for less than 3 months. PBMC-extracted RNA yielded the TCR library. The patients included were those that came from an endocrinology department in Xi'an, China. This sample was shared with a second study, whose subject was T cells in Graves' hyperthyroidism and ophthalmopathy. From that second work: Hyperthyroidism of Graves' type that showed no ophthalmopathy progression within 18 months was stable. Clinicians diagnosed patients from clinical symptoms, serum thyroxine and TRAb, thyroid ultrasound and orbital computed tomography. The primer set for the first-round RT-PCR of the TCR CDR3 was HTBI.

The rearrangement uses TRBV7-2 and TRBJ1-4; 7 bases line up with TRBD1. The TCR originated in a woman younger than 45 with Graves disease. Here the sequenced sample was peripheral blood mononuclear cells (PBMCs), taken at new diagnosis, from a patient treated with antithyroid drugs. The DNA of the CDR3 is TGTGCCAGCAGTCTGAGACAGGGAAACGAAAAACTGTTTTTT. Translating gives CASSLRQGNEKLFF. Supplemented by reference TRBV7-2 and TRBJ1-4, the full variable domain reads GAGVSQSPSNKVTEKGKDVELRCDPISGHTALYWYRQSLGQGLEFLIYFQGNSAPDKSGLPSDRFSAERTGGSVSTLTIQRTQQEDSAVYLCASSLRQGNEKLFFGSGTQLSVL.